Below are 14 T cell receptor beta chains sequenced from a single sample in a study of CD8 T cells in ankylosing spondylitis. Overall study findings and caveats: Made up of several highly homologous variants, a TCR beta motif appeared characteristic of ankylosing spondylitis blood.

TCRdb used MiXCR to reprocess the 5' RACE reads, holding one entry per CDR3 protein. This sample carries 100,000 or so distinct CDR3 sequences, roughly 8.5% of them seen once, and the ten largest clones take about 31%. Their antigen targets remain unknown. Sample: blood, either unsorted or a sorted T cell fraction (not recorded which). The receptors shown here come from a male donor with ankylosing spondylitis.

A few counts support this clonotype. The J gene is TRBJ1-5, the V gene TRBV6-5; D is perhaps TRBD1 (5 bases). The CDR3 spans 16 residues. Germline CDR1 and CDR2: MNHEY and SVGAGI. Trimming took 8 bases from V and 4 from J, leaving 21 bases between them. For the CDR3, the DNA is TGTGCCAGCGGTTCAAGTCGAGCCAGGGTTAATCAGCCCCAGCATTTT. It translates to CASGSSRARVNQPQHF.

This clonotype was detected only a few times. The rearrangement links TRBV10-3 to TRBJ1-2; perhaps TRBD1 as D (5 bases). Trimming left V 6 bases short and J 3 bases short, with 11 bases between. CDR1 and CDR2 from the germline V gene are ENHRY and SYGVKD. The CDR3 extends over 13 amino acids. CDR3 nucleotide sequence: TGTGCCATCAGGGAGGGGCTCGACTATGGCTACACCTTC. Protein: CAIREGLDYGYTF.

The chain joins TRBV6-1 to TRBJ2-7; TRBD1 matches at 7 bases. The J segment lost 4 bases and the V segment lost 8 bases, leaving 17 bases of the junction unmatched. CDR1 MNHNS and CDR2 SASEGT come from the germline V gene. The CDR3 is 16 residues long. The chain's CDR3 is CASSIPIDRVDYEQYF. The CDR3 DNA follows: TGTGCCAGCTCAATCCCCATCGACAGGGTGGATTACGAGCAGTACTTC.

This chain links TRBV16 with TRBJ2-5, with D perhaps matching TRBD2 (6 bases). The CDR3 is made up of 13 amino acids. V dropped 0 bases and J dropped 4 bases, with 6 bases sitting between them. Germline values: CDR1 KGHSY, CDR2 FQNENV. CDR3 protein: CASSQSGGETQYF. DNA for the CDR3: TGTGCCAGCAGCCAATCGGGGGGAGAGACCCAGTACTTC. Drawing the rest from reference TRBV16 and TRBJ2-5, the complete variable domain is GEEVAQTPKHLVRGEGQKAKLYCAPIKGHSYVFWYQQVLKNEFKFLISFQNENVFDETGMPKERFSAKCLPNSPCSLEIQATKLEDSAVYFCASSQSGGETQYFGPGTRLLVL.

The table lists this clonotype with a few counts. The chain recombines TRBV6-6 with TRBJ2-3; 9 positions match TRBD1. V was pared by 7 bases and J by 0 bases, with 5 bases of the junction left unmatched. The CDR3 covers 15 residues. Germline CDR1 is MNHNY and CDR2 is SVGAGI (reference sequence). The CDR3 bases are TGTGCCAGCACAGCCGGGACAGGGAGCACAGATACGCAGTATTTT. Translated: CASTAGTGSTDTQYF.

A few counts support this clonotype. This chain joins TRBV27 and TRBJ1-2; a possible D gene is TRBD1 (6 bases). V was shortened by 6 bases and J by 7 bases, with 12 bases between the two germline ends. The germline V gene encodes CDR1 MNHEY and CDR2 SMNVEV (reference sequence). The CDR3 sequence is 12 residues long. CDR3 amino acids: CASSTGLRGYTF. The DNA of the CDR3 is TGTGCCAGCAGCACAGGGTTACGTGGCTACACCTTC.

This clonotype was counted between two and nine times. The V call is TRBV14, the J call TRBJ1-3, with D uncertain. The V end lost 7 bases, the J end lost 7 bases, and 17 bases lay between the germline ends. Germline CDR1 SGHDN, CDR2 FVKESK. The CDR3 sequence is 14 residues long. The CDR3 DNA follows: TGTGCCAGCAAGAGAGGCCTCCTTTCGAACACCATATATTTT. Residues: CASKRGLLSNTIYF.

This clonotype was seen at least ten times. The chain joins TRBV7-9 to TRBJ2-7, with TRBD2 matching 8 bases. CDR3 length: 16 amino acids. V lost 1 base to trimming and J lost 2 bases; unmatched junction nucleotides: 7. Looked up from germline, CDR1 is SEHNR and CDR2 is FQNEAQ (reference sequence). The CDR3 coding sequence is TGTGCCAGCAGCTTAGAAGCGGGAGCCCATCCCTACGAGCAGTACTTC. Its protein product is CASSLEAGAHPYEQYF.

The rearrangement joins TRBV27 to TRBJ2-1; D unresolved. Between the trimmed V and J ends, which lost 1 base and 0 bases, there was a span of 10 bases. CDR1 and CDR2 (germline): MNHEY, SMNVEV (reference sequence). The CDR3 length is 16 residues. DNA for the CDR3: TGTGCCAGCAGTTTATTTTGGATGACCTCCTACAATGAGCAGTTCTTC. It encodes CASSLFWMTSYNEQFF.

This clonotype was counted ten times or more. The chain joins TRBV27 to TRBJ1-1, with D possibly TRBD1 on 6 matching bases. The CDR3 runs 14 residues. V dropped 0 bases and J dropped 11 bases, with 16 bases sitting between them. Germline assignment: CDR1 MNHEY and CDR2 SMNVEV (reference sequence). CDR3 sequence reads: CASSLSADRPSAFF. CDR3 DNA sequence: TGTGCCAGCAGTTTATCAGCGGACAGACCTTCGGCTTTCTTT.

This clonotype occurred once. The gene calls are TRBV12-3 or TRBV12-4 and TRBJ1-1; 11 nucleotides line up with TRBD1. This CDR3 region has 13 residues. Trimming took 6 bases from V and 7 from J; bases not matched to a gene: 4. The CDR3 DNA reads as TGTGCCAGCAGCCCCGGGACAGGGGGTGAAGCTTTCTTT. Its protein product is CASSPGTGGEAFF.

The chain carries TRBV29-1 and TRBJ2-1; 11 bases are a match to TRBD2. Germline V gene data show CDR1 as SQVTM and CDR2 as ANQGSEA. V lost 4 bases, J lost 4 bases, and 9 bases stayed unmatched. This CDR3 has 16 amino acids. The CDR3 is CSVVGSSGGNYNEQFF. The CDR3 DNA is TGCAGCGTTGTTGGGTCTAGCGGGGGGAATTACAATGAGCAGTTCTTC.

This clonotype has a handful of counts. The V gene is TRBV29-1, the J gene TRBJ2-7; D is unclear. Per the germline V gene, CDR1 is SQVTM and CDR2 is ANQGSEA. The V gene lost 4 bases and the J gene lost 2 bases, with 18 bases spanning the gap. This CDR3 comprises 15 residues. CDR3 coding DNA: TGCAGCGTTGTGGGTGAATTGGGCAGACCCTACGAGCAGTACTTC. Translation: CSVVGELGRPYEQYF.

Comments on this clonotype: A read error is possible here, since a much larger clone lies one base away. The gene calls are TRBV4-1 and TRBJ2-1; D is possibly TRBD2 (6 bases). This CDR3 spans 15 amino acids. Germline CDR1 and CDR2: MGHRA and YSYEKL. This CDR3 is CASSSGKSSYDEQFF. Here the CDR3 DNA reads TGCGCCAGCAGTAGCGGAAAAAGCTCCTACGATGAGCAGTTCTTC.